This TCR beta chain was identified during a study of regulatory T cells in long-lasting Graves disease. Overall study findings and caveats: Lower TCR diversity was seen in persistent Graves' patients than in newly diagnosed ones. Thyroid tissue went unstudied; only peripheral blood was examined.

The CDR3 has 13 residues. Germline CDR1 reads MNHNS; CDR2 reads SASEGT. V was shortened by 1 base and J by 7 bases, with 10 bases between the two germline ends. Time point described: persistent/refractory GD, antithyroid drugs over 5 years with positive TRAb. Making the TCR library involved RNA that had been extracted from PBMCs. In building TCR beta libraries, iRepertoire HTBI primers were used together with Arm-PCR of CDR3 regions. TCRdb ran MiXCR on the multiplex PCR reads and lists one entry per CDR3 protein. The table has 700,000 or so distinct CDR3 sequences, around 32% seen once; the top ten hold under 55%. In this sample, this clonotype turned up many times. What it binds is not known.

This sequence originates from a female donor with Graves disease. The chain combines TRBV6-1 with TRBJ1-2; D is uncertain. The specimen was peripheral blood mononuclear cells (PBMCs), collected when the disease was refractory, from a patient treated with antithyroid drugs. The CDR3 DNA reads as TGTGCCAGCAGTGAAGGAAGGGTTAGTGGCTACACCTTC. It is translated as CASSEGRVSGYTF.